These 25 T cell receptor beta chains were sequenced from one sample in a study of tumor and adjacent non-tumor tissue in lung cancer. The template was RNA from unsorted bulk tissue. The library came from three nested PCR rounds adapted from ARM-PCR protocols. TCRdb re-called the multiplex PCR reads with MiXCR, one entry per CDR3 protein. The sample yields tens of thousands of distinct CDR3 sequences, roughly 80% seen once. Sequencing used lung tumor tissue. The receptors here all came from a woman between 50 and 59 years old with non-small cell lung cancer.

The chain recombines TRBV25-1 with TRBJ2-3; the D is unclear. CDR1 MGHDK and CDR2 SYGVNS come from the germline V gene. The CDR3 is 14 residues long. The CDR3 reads CLSAQLSRTDTQYF. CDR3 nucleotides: TGTCTCAGCGCTCAGTTGTCTAGGACAGATACGCAGTATTTT.

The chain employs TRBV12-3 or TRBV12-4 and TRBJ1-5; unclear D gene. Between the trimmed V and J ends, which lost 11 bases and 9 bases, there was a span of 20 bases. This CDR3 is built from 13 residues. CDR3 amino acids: CAGNLGPWPPQHF. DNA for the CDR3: TGTGCCGGCAATTTGGGTCCATGGCCGCCCCAGCATTTT.

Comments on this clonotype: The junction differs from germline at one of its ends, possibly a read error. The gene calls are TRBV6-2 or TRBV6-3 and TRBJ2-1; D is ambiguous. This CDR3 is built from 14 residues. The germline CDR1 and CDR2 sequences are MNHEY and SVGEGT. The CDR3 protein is CASSRSGPYNEQFF. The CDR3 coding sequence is TGTGCCAGCAGCCGGTCAGGTCCCTACAACGAGCAGTTCTTC.

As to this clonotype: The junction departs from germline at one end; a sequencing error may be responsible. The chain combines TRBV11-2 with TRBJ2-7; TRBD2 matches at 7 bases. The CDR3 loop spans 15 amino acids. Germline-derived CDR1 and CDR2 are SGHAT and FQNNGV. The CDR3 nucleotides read TGTGCCAGCATGGACTATCGGGAGGAGTCCTACGAGCAATACTTC. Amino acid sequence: CASMDYREESYEQYF.

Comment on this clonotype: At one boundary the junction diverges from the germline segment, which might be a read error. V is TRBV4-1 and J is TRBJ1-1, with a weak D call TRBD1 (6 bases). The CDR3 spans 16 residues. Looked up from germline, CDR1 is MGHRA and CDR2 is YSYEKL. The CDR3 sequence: CTSSQVLYRVGTEASF. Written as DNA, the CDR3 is TGCACCAGCAGCCAAGTTCTCTACAGGGTCGGCACTGAAGCTTCCTTT.

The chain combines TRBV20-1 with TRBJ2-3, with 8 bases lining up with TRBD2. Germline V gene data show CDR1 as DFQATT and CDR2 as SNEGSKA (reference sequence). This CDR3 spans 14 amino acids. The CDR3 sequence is CCISESGSADTQYF. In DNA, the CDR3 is TGCTGTATTAGTGAAAGCGGGAGCGCAGATACGCAGTATTTT.

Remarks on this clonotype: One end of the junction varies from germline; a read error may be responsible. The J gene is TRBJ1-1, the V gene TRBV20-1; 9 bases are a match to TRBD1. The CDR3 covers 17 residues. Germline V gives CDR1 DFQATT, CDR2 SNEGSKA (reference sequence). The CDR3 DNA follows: TGCAGTGCGAGTCCTCCGGGACAGGGTGAAGGGGGCACTGAAGCTTACTTT. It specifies CSASPPGQGEGGTEAYF.

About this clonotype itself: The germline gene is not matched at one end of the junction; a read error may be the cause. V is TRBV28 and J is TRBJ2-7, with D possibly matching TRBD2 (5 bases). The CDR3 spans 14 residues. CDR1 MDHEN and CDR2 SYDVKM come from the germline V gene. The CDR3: CASGLRGLVSEKYF. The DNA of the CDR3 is TGTGCCAGCGGTTTACGGGGTTTGGTGAGCGAGAAGTACTTC.

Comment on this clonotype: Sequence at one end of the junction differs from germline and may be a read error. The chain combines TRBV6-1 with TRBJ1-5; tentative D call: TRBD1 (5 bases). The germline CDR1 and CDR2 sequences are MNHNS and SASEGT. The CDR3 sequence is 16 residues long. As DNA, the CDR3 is TGTGTCAGCAGTGCCCCAGTGGTAGGGGTCAATCAGCCCCTGCATTTT. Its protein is CVSSAPVVGVNQPLHF.

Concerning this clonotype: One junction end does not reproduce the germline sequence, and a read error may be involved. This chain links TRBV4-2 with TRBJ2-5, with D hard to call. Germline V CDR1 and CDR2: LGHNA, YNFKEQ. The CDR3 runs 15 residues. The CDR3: CASSQAFGWEEIQYF. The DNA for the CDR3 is TGTGCCAGCAGCCAAGCCTTCGGCTGGGAAGAGATCCAGTACTTC.

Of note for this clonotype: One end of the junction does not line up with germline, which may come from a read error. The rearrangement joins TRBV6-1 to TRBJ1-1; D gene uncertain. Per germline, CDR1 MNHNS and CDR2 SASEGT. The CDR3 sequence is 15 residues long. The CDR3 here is CASNEGRAAHTEAFF. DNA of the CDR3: TGTGCCAGCAATGAAGGGAGAGCCGCCCACACTGAAGCTTTCTTT.

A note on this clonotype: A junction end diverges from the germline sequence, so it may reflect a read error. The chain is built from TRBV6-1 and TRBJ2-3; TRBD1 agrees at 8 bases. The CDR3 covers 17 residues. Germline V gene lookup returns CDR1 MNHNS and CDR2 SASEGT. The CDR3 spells CASSEGGFGTGTDMQYF. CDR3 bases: TGCGCCAGCAGTGAAGGAGGCTTTGGGACAGGCACAGATATGCAGTATTTT.

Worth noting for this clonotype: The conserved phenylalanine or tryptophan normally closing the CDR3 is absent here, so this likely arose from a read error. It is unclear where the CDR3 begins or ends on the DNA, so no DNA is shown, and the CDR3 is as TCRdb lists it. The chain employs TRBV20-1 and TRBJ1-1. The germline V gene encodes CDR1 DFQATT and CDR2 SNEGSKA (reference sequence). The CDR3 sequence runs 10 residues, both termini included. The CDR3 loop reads CSAFRTESFI.

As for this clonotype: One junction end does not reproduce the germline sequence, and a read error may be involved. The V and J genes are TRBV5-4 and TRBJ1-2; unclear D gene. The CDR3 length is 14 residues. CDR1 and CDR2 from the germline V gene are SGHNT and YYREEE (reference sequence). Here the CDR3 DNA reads TGTGCCAGCAGAGTGATGGGTGCTAACTATGGCTACATCTTC. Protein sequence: CASRVMGANYGYIF.

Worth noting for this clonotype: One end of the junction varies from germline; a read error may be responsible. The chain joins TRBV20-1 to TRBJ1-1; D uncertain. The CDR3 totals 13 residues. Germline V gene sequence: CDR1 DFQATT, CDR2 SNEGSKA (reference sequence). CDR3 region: CSAPSWGVTEASF. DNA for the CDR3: TGCAGTGCCCCGAGTTGGGGAGTCACTGAAGCTTCCTTT.

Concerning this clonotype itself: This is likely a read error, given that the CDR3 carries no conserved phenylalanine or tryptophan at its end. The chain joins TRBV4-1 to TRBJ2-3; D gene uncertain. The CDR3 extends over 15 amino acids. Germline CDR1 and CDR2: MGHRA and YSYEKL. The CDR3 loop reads CASSQELSNTDTQYY. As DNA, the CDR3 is TGCGCCAGCAGCCAAGAGCTCTCTAACACAGATACACAGTATTAT.

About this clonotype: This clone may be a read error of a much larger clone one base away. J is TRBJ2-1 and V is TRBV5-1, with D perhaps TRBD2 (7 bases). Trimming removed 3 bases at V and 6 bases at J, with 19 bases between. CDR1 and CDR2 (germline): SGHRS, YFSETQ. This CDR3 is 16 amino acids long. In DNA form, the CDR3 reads TGCGCCAGCAGCTCCTCGGGGGCGGGAGTAATCAATGAGCAGTTCTTC. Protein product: CASSSSGAGVINEQFF. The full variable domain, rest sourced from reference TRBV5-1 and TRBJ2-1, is KAGVTQTPRYLIKTRGQQVTLSCSPISGHRSVSWYQQTPGQGLQFLFEYFSETQRNKGNFPGRFSGRQFSNSRSEMNVSTLELGDSALYLCASSSSGAGVINEQFFGPGTRLTVL.

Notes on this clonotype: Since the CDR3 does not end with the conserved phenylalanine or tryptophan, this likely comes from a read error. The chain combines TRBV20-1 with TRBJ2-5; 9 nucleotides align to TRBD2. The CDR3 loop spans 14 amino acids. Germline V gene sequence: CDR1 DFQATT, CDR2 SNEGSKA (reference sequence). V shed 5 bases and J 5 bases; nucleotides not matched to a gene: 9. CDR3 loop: CSAQLAGRRETQYL. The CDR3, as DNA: TGCAGTGCTCAGCTAGCGGGAAGGAGGGAGACCCAGTACCTC.

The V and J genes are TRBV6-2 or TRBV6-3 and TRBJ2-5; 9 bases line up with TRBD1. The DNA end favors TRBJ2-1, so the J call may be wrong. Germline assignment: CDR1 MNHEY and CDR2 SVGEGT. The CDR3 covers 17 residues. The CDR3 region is CASSYSFWDRDQETQFF. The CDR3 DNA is TGTGCCAGCAGTTACTCCTTCTGGGACAGGGACCAAGAAACCCAGTTCTTC.

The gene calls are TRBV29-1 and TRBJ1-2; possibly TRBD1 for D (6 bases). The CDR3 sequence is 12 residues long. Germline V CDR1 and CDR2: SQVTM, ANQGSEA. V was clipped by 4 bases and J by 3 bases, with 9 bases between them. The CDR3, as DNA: TGCAGCGTTGCGGACAGCTACTATGGCTACACCTTC. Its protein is CSVADSYYGYTF.

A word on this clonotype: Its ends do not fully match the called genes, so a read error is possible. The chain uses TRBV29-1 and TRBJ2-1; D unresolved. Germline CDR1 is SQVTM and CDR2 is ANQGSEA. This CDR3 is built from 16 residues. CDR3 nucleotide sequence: TGCAGCGTTGAAGGGGCTAGGCCCCGCTCCTACAATGAGCATTTCTTC. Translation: CSVEGARPRSYNEHFF.

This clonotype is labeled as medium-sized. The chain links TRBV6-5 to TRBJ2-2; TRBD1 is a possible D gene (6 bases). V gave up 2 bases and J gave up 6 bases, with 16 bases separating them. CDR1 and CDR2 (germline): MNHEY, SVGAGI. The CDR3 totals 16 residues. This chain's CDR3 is CASSYLRTGFAGELFF. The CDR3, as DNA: TGTGCCAGCAGTTACCTCCGAACAGGGTTCGCCGGGGAGCTGTTTTTT.

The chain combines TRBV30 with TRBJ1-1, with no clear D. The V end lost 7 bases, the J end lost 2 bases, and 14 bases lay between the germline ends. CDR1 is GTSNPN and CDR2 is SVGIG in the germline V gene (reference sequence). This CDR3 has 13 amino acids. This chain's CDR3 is CALLPGFNTEAFF. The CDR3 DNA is TGTGCCTTGCTGCCCGGCTTCAACACTGAAGCTTTCTTT.

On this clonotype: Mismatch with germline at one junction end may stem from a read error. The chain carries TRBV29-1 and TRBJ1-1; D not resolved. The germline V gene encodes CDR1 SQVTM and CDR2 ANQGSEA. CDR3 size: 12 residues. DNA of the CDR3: TGCAGCGTTGTTACTTGGGCCCATGAAGTTGTCTTT. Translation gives CSVVTWAHEVVF.

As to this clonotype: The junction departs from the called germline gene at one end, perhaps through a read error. CDR3 sequence reads: CASNQANRNGQETQYF. The DNA for the CDR3 is TGCGCCAGCAACCAAGCCAACAGGAATGGCCAAGAGACCCAGTACTTC. This chain links TRBV4-1 with TRBJ2-5, with D possibly matching TRBD1 (5 bases). The CDR3 runs 16 residues. Germline V CDR1 and CDR2: MGHRA, YSYEKL.